The 13 T cell receptor beta chains presented below share a single source sample, sequenced in a study of blood T cell repertoires in COVID-19. Produced via immunoSEQ multiplex PCR; TCRdb's table is partial and in-frame only. The repertoire holds fewer than 300,000 clones, with 75% to 95% as singletons. Sequencing was performed on PBMCs or T cells enriched from blood (not recorded which). All receptors come from a woman in her thirties who had recovered from COVID-19.

This clone was observed once. The chain has TRBV4-1 and TRBJ2-4; 9 bases are shared with TRBD1. Germline CDR1 MGHRA, CDR2 YSYEKL. The V gene end was trimmed by 1 base and the J gene end by 0 bases; junction bases not matched to a gene: 10. CDR3 length equals 19 residues. The CDR3, as DNA: TGCGCCAGCAGCCAAGGAGAGGGACAGGGAACGGTAGCCAAAAACATTCAGTACTTC. This encodes CASSQGEGQGTVAKNIQYF.

The chain recombines TRBV7-2 with TRBJ2-3, with TRBD2 matching 13 bases. J lost 4 bases, V lost 6 bases, and 7 bases had no gene match. Germline assignment: CDR1 SGHTA and CDR2 FQGNSA. This CDR3 comprises 16 residues. CDR3 sequence reads: CASRELAGGPPDTQYF. The CDR3 nucleotides are TGTGCCAGCAGGGAACTAGCGGGAGGGCCCCCAGATACGCAGTATTTT.

The chain joins TRBV3-1 (or the pseudogene TRBV3-2) to TRBJ2-3; 11 bases line up with TRBD2. The V and J ends lost 1 base and 1 base, in that order; junction bases with no gene match: 4. This CDR3 contains 17 residues. In germline, CDR1 is LGHDT, CDR2 YNNKEL (reference sequence). The CDR3, as DNA: TGTGCCAGCAGCCAAGTAACTAGCGGGAGCCGCACAGATACGCAGTATTTT. This translates into CASSQVTSGSRTDTQYF.

The chain joins TRBV11-2 to TRBJ1-2; TRBD1 is a possible D gene (5 bases). This CDR3 has 14 amino acids. Germline V lookup: CDR1 SGHAT, CDR2 FQNNGV. Trimming took 5 bases from V and 3 from J, leaving 13 bases between them. As DNA, the CDR3 is TGTGCCAGCAGCGAACAGGCTCCAGACTATGGCTACACCTTC. Translation gives CASSEQAPDYGYTF.

This chain links TRBV4-2 with TRBJ1-4, with 7 nucleotides matching TRBD1. Germline V gene data show CDR1 as LGHNA and CDR2 as YNFKEQ. Unmatched junction bases numbered 2, after V lost 1 base and J lost 0 bases. The CDR3 loop spans 16 amino acids. The CDR3 DNA reads as TGTGCCAGCAGCCAAGTTGGGACAGCAACTAATGAAAAACTGTTTTTT. This gives the protein CASSQVGTATNEKLFF.

The rearrangement uses TRBV24-1 and TRBJ2-2; 10 nucleotides match TRBD1. The CDR3 extends over 15 amino acids. Looked up from germline, CDR1 is KGHDR and CDR2 is SFDVKD. The junction had 7 bases not matched to a gene; V was cut back by 9 bases and J by 4 bases. The CDR3 spells CATPLGTGATGELFF. CDR3 nucleotide sequence: TGTGCCACCCCACTGGGGACAGGGGCCACCGGGGAGCTGTTTTTT.

The genes are TRBV19 and TRBJ1-4, with 7 bases aligning to TRBD1. Germline-derived CDR1 and CDR2 are LNHDA and SQIVND (reference sequence). This CDR3 comprises 14 residues. After removal of 5 bases from V and 8 bases from J, the junction contained 8 bases not matched to a gene. The CDR3 loop reads CASSLRQGTEKLFF. As DNA, the CDR3 is TGTGCCAGTAGTCTTCGACAGGGAACGGAAAAACTGTTTTTT.

This sequence joins TRBV7-2 and TRBJ2-2; 9 bases align to TRBD1. There are 15 residues in the CDR3. The J segment lost 7 bases and the V segment lost 1 base, leaving 4 bases of the junction unmatched. The germline V gene has CDR1 SGHTA and CDR2 FQGNSA. In DNA, the CDR3 is TGTGCCAGCAGCTTAGGATACAGGGGGCGCGGGGAGCTGTTTTTT. Translated: CASSLGYRGRGELFF.

V and J are TRBV6-5 and TRBJ2-2; maybe TRBD1 (6 bases). This CDR3 has 15 residues. CDR1 is MNHEY, CDR2 SVGAGI, per germline. Deletions cut 6 bases from V and 0 bases from J, with 11 bases between. CDR3 protein: CASSAGTSNTGELFF. CDR3 bases: TGTGCCAGCAGCGCCGGGACATCGAACACCGGGGAGCTGTTTTTT.

This chain joins TRBV2 and TRBJ2-7, with TRBD1 matching over 8 bases. CDR1 SNHLY and CDR2 FYNNEI come from the germline V gene. V lost 7 bases, J lost 1 base, and 9 bases stayed unmatched. The CDR3 runs 15 residues. CDR3 nucleotide sequence: TGTGCCAGCACTAGGACAGGGAAGGGATCCTACGAGCAGTACTTC. Its protein is CASTRTGKGSYEQYF.

The chain recombines TRBV7-2 with TRBJ1-5; no reliable D call. CDR1 is SGHTA, CDR2 FQGNSA, per germline. V was trimmed by 5 bases and J by 5 bases, leaving 7 bases between them. This CDR3 is 12 amino acids long. CDR3 DNA: TGTGCCAGCAGCCCCGGGGATCAGCCCCAGCATTTT. This encodes CASSPGDQPQHF.

This clone was seen just once. The chain recombines TRBV5-1 with TRBJ1-2; 7 bases are a match to TRBD1. Trimming cost V 4 bases and J 6 bases; bases outside gene matches: 9. Germline V gene data show CDR1 as SGHRS and CDR2 as YFSETQ. CDR3 length equals 14 residues. CDR3 bases: TGCGCCAGCAGCCGAGAGACAGGGCTAAATGGCTACACCTTC. Translation gives CASSRETGLNGYTF.

The chain has TRBV30 and TRBJ1-2; D perhaps matches TRBD1 (6 bases). V was pared by 0 bases and J by 6 bases, with 14 bases between. Per the germline V gene, CDR1 is GTSNPN and CDR2 is SVGIG (reference sequence). The CDR3 spans 14 residues. CDR3 in DNA: TGTGCCTGGAGTGTTCCGGTGTCAGGGGATGGCTACACCTTC. Its translation is CAWSVPVSGDGYTF.